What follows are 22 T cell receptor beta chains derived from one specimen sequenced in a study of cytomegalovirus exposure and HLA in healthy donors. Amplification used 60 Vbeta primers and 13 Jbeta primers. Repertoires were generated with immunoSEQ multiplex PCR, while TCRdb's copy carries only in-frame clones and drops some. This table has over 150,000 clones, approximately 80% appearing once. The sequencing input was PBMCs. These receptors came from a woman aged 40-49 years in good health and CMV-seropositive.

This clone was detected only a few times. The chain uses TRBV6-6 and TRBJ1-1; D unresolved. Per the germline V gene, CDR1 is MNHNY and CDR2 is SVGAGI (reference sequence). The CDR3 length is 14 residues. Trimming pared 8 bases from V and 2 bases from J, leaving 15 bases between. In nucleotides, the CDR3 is TGTGCCAGCCTAGCGGACCGGCGAAACACTGAAGCTTTCTTT. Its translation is CASLADRRNTEAFF.

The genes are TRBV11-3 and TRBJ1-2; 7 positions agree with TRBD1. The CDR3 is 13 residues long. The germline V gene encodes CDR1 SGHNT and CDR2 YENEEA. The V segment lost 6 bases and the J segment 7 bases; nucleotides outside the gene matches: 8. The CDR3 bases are TGTGCCAGCAGTCGGACAGGCGCGGGTGGCTACACCTTC. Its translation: CASSRTGAGGYTF.

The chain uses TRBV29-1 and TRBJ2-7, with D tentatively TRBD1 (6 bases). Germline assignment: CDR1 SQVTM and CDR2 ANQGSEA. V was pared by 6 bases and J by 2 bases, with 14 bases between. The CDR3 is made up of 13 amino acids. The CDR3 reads CSVPGQPPYEQYF. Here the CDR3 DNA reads TGCAGCGTCCCCGGACAGCCTCCCTACGAGCAGTACTTC.

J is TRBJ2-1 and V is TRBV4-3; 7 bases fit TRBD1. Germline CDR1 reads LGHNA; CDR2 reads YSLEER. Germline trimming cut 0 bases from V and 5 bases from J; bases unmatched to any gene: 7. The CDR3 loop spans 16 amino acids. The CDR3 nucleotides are TGCGCCAGCAGCCAAGATGACAGGGTTGGTCACAATGAGCAGTTCTTC. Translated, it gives CASSQDDRVGHNEQFF.

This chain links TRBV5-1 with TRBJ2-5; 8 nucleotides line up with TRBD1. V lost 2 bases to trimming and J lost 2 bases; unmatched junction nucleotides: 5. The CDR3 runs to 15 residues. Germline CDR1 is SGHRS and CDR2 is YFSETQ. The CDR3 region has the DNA TGCGCCAGCAGCTTTACAGGGGGTACGCAAGAGACCCAGTACTTC. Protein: CASSFTGGTQETQYF.

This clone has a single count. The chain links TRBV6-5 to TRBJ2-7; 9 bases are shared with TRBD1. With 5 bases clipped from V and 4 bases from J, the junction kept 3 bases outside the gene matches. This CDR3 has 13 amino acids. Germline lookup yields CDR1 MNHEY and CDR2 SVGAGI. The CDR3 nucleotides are TGTGCCAGCAGTCTTGGACAGGGGTACGAGCAGTACTTC. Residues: CASSLGQGYEQYF.

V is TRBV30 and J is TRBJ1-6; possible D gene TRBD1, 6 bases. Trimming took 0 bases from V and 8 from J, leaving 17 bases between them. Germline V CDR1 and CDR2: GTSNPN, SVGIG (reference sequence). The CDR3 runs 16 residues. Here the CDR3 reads CAWSVGGGQIYSPLHF. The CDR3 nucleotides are TGTGCCTGGAGTGTAGGGGGGGGCCAAATTTATTCACCCCTCCACTTT.

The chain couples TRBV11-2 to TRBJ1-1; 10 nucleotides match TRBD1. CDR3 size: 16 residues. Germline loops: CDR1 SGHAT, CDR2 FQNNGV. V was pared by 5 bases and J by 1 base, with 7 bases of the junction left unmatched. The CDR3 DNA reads TGTGCCAGCAGCGCCCGACAGGGGGCAGGGAACACTGAAGCTTTCTTT. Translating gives CASSARQGAGNTEAFF.

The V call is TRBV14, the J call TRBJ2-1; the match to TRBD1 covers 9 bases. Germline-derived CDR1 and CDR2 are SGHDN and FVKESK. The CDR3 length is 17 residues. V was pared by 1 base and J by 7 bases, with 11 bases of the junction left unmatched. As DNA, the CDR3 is TGTGCCAGCAGCCAAGCTCTCTGGGGACAGGGTCGGAATGAGCAGTTCTTC. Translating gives CASSQALWGQGRNEQFF.

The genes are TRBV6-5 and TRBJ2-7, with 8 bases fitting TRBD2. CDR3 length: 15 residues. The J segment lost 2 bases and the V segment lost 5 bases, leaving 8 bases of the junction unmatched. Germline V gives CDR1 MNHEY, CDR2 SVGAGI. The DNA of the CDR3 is TGTGCCAGCAGTCCCGGGGGACTAGGGACCTACGAGCAGTACTTC. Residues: CASSPGGLGTYEQYF.

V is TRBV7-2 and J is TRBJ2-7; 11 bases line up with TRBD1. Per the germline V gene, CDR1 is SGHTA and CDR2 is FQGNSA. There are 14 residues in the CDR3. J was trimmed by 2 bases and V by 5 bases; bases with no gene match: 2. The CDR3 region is CASSRDRGTYEQYF. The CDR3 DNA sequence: TGTGCCAGCAGCAGGGACAGGGGGACCTACGAGCAGTACTTC.

CDR3 amino acids: CAWSWGEDQPQHF. The CDR3 DNA follows: TGTGCCTGGAGTTGGGGGGAGGACCAGCCCCAGCATTTT. The gene calls are TRBV30 and TRBJ1-5, with a tentative D call TRBD1 (5 bases). V was clipped by 2 bases and J by 7 bases, with 12 bases between them. The CDR3 contains 13 residues. Germline CDR1 reads GTSNPN; CDR2 reads SVGIG (reference sequence).

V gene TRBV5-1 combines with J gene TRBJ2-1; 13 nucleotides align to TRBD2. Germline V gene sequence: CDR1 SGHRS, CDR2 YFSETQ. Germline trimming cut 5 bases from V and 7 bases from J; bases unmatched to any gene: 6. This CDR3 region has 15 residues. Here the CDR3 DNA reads TGCGCCAGCAGTCGGACTAGCGGGAGTTTAAATGAGCAGTTCTTC. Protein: CASSRTSGSLNEQFF.

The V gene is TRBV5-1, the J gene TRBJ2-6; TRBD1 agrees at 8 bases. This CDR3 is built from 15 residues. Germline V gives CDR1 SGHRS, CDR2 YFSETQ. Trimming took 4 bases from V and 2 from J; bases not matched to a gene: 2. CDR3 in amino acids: CASSTDRAGANVLTF. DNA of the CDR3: TGCGCCAGCAGCACGGACAGGGCTGGGGCCAACGTCCTGACTTTC. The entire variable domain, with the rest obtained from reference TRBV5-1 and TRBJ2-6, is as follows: KAGVTQTPRYLIKTRGQQVTLSCSPISGHRSVSWYQQTPGQGLQFLFEYFSETQRNKGNFPGRFSGRQFSNSRSEMNVSTLELGDSALYLCASSTDRAGANVLTFGAGSRLTVL.

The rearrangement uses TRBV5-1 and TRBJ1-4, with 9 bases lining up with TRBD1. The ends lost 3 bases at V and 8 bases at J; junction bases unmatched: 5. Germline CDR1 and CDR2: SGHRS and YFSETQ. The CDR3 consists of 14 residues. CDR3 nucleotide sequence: TGCGCCAGCAGCTCCGGGACAGGGTTAGAAAAACTGTTTTTT. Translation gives CASSSGTGLEKLFF.

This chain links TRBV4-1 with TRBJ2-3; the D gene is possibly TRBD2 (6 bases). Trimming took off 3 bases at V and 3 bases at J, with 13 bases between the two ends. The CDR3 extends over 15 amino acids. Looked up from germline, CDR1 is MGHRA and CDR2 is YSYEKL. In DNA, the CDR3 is TGCGCCAGCAGCCAGGCGGGATTATCAACAGATACGCAGTATTTT. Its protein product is CASSQAGLSTDTQYF.

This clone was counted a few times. The CDR3 sequence is CASSLDETYQETQYF. CDR3 nucleotide sequence: TGTGCCAGCAGCTTAGATGAGACATATCAAGAGACCCAGTACTTC. The genes are TRBV7-8 and TRBJ2-5; D is undetermined. Germline CDR1 reads SGHVS; CDR2 reads FQNEAQ. V dropped 1 base and J dropped 2 bases, with 11 bases sitting between them. CDR3 size: 15 residues.

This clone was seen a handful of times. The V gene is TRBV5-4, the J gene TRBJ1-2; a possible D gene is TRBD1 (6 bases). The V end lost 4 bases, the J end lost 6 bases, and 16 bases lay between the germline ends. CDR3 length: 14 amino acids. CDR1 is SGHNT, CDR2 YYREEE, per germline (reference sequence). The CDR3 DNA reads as TGTGCCAGCAGCCTCGCGGGGGGCCTGAATGGCTACACCTTC. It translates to CASSLAGGLNGYTF.

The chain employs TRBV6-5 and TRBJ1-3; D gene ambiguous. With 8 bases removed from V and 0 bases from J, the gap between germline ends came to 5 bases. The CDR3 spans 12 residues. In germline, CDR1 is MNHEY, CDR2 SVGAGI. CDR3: CASSGSGNTIYF. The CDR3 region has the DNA TGTGCCAGCTCGGGCTCTGGAAACACCATATATTTT.

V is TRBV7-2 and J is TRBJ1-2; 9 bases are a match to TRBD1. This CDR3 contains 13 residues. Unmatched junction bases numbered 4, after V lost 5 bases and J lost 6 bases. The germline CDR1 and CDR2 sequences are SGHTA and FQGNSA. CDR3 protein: CASSRGQGNGYTF. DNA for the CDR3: TGTGCCAGCAGCCGCGGACAGGGGAATGGCTACACCTTC.

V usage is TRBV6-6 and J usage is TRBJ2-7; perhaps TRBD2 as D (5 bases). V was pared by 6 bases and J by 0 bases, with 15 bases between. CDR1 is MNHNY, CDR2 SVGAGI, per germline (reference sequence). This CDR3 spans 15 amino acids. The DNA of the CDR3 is TGTGCCAGCAGACTAGGACCGAAGAGCTCCTACGAGCAGTACTTC. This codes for CASRLGPKSSYEQYF.

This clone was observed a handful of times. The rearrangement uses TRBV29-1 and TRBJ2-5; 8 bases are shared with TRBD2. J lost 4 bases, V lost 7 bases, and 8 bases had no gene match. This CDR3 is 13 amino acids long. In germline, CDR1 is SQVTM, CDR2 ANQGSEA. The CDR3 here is CSAHGGAPETQYF. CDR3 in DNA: TGCAGCGCCCACGGGGGGGCCCCAGAGACCCAGTACTTC.